The 15 T cell receptor beta chains listed next were all sequenced from one sample in a study of T cells in Graves' hyperthyroidism and ophthalmopathy. TCR beta CDR3 region amplification was performed from RNA transcripts. During a first-round RT-PCR of the TCR CDR3, the HTBI primer set was used. From the multiplex PCR reads, TCRdb called clonotypes with MiXCR, one entry per CDR3 protein. The sample contains 500,000 to 650,000 distinct CDR3 sequences, 20% of which appear only once. Material for sequencing was blood. Source of these receptors: a middle-aged man with Graves' ophthalmopathy.

Ten or more counts support this clonotype. In DNA form, the CDR3 reads TGCAGTGCTAGACCTACTAGTGGTGGCACAGATACGCAGTATTTT. It codes for CSARPTSGGTDTQYF. This sequence joins TRBV20-1 and TRBJ2-3, with TRBD2 as a possible D gene (5 bases). The CDR3 totals 15 residues. Germline CDR1 reads DFQATT; CDR2 reads SNEGSKA (reference sequence). The V gene lost 2 bases and the J gene lost 1 base, with 13 bases spanning the gap.

In its sample, this clonotype was seen many times. V is TRBV5-1 and J is TRBJ2-1; unclear D gene. The CDR3 totals 14 residues. V lost 2 bases and J 2 bases, leaving 8 bases between the germline ends. The germline V gene encodes CDR1 SGHRS and CDR2 YFSETQ. This CDR3 reads CASSFGATYNEQFF. For the CDR3, the DNA is TGCGCCAGCAGCTTTGGCGCCACCTACAATGAGCAGTTCTTC.

In its sample, this clonotype was seen a few times. This chain connects TRBV20-1 to TRBJ2-4; the match to TRBD2 covers 7 bases. Germline assignment: CDR1 DFQATT and CDR2 SNEGSKA (reference sequence). J was trimmed by 4 bases and V by 6 bases; bases with no gene match: 12. The CDR3 extends over 15 amino acids. CDR3 DNA: TGCAGTGCCACCCCCGCGGGGGTCAATAAAAACATTCAGTACTTC. It encodes CSATPAGVNKNIQYF.

This chain uses TRBV10-3 with TRBJ1-5, with 7 bases aligning to TRBD1. The CDR3 is 15 amino acids. The ends lost 4 bases at V and 6 bases at J; junction bases unmatched: 9. Per the germline V gene, CDR1 is ENHRY and CDR2 is SYGVKD. The CDR3 loop reads CAISAGQVISQPQHF. CDR3 nucleotide sequence: TGTGCCATCAGTGCTGGACAGGTGATAAGTCAGCCCCAGCATTTT.

This clonotype was seen repeatedly, ten times or more. The chain couples TRBV7-9 to TRBJ2-7; a possible D gene is TRBD2 (5 bases). Germline CDR1 reads SEHNR; CDR2 reads FQNEAQ (reference sequence). This CDR3 has 11 residues. Deletions cut 3 bases from V and 8 bases from J, with 8 bases between. The CDR3 DNA is TGTGCCAGCAGCTTGGCGGGCCAGCAGTACTTC. It encodes CASSLAGQQYF.

This clonotype came up many times. This rearrangement joins TRBV6-1 to TRBJ2-3, with D unclear. The ends were cut back, 7 bases at V and 6 bases at J, with 11 bases in the middle. CDR1 is MNHNS, CDR2 SASEGT, per germline. This CDR3 has 12 amino acids. CDR3 DNA sequence: TGTGCCAGCAACAGAGAATCCGATACGCAGTATTTT. It is translated as CASNRESDTQYF.

This clonotype was seen more than once but under ten times. The V call is TRBV29-1, the J call TRBJ2-1, with a weak D call TRBD2 (5 bases). CDR1 and CDR2 (germline): SQVTM, ANQGSEA. V lost 7 bases and J 9 bases, leaving 7 bases between the germline ends. The CDR3 is 9 amino acids. The DNA for the CDR3 is TGCAGCGACGCGGGTGAGCAGTTCTTC. This encodes CSDAGEQFF.

The chain links TRBV6-2 or TRBV6-3 to TRBJ1-1; the D is unclear. The CDR3 length is 13 residues. The germline V gene has CDR1 MNHEY and CDR2 SVGEGT. V was cut by 2 bases and J by 4 bases, with 8 bases left in between. The CDR3 DNA sequence: TGTGCCAGCAGTTACCTTACCTCCACTGAAGCTTTCTTT. Its protein product is CASSYLTSTEAFF.

This clonotype was counted a few times. The chain carries TRBV6-1 and TRBJ1-5; D gene ambiguous. The V end lost 7 bases, the J end lost 4 bases, and 14 bases lay between the germline ends. Germline CDR1 and CDR2: MNHNS and SASEGT. This CDR3 contains 14 residues. The CDR3 bases are TGTGCCAGCATTGTCGGGTTGGGAAATCAGCCCCAGCATTTT. Residues: CASIVGLGNQPQHF.

This clonotype occurred a few times. The chain couples TRBV13 to TRBJ2-7, with D unresolved. V gave up 3 bases and J gave up 7 bases, with 10 bases separating them. CDR1 and CDR2 from the germline V gene are PRHDT and FYEKMQ (reference sequence). The CDR3 sequence is 12 residues long. CDR3 region: CASSFRRQEQYF. The CDR3, as DNA: TGTGCCAGCAGCTTTAGGCGTCAGGAGCAGTACTTC. The full variable domain, in which reference TRBV13 and TRBJ2-7 provide the parts outside the CDR3, is AAGVIQSPRHLIKEKRETATLKCYPIPRHDTVYWYQQGPGQDPQFLISFYEKMQSDKGSIPDRFSAQQFSDYHSELNMSSLELGDSALYFCASSFRRQEQYFGPGTRLTVT.

This clonotype was picked up many times. V usage is TRBV28 and J usage is TRBJ2-7, with TRBD1 matching over 7 bases. Germline V gives CDR1 MDHEN, CDR2 SYDVKM. CDR3 length: 18 amino acids. V lost 3 bases, J lost 2 bases, and 16 bases stayed unmatched. Here the CDR3 reads CASSFDGVGQGGAYEQYF. The CDR3 coding sequence is TGTGCCAGCAGTTTTGATGGGGTGGGACAAGGGGGCGCCTACGAGCAGTACTTC.

The chain couples TRBV7-6 to TRBJ2-3; 12 bases are a match to TRBD2. Germline trimming cut 4 bases from V and 2 bases from J; bases unmatched to any gene: 4. Per the germline V gene, CDR1 is SGHVS and CDR2 is FNYEAQ. This CDR3 has 16 residues. DNA for the CDR3: TGTGCCAGCAGCTGGACTAGCGGGATAATCACAGATACGCAGTATTTT. This codes for CASSWTSGIITDTQYF.

The V gene is TRBV4-3, the J gene TRBJ2-3; D might be TRBD2 (6 bases). With 3 bases removed from V and 1 base from J, the gap between germline ends came to 14 bases. The CDR3 covers 16 residues. The germline gives CDR1 LGHNA, CDR2 YSLEER. The CDR3 DNA follows: TGCGCCAGCAGCCAGCAGGAGGGCCTTGGCACAGATACGCAGTATTTT. It yields the protein CASSQQEGLGTDTQYF.

This clonotype was observed at least ten times. The chain carries TRBV7-2 and TRBJ2-1; TRBD1 agrees at 8 bases. J lost 4 bases, V lost 5 bases, and 7 bases had no gene match. This CDR3 spans 15 amino acids. Germline V gene lookup returns CDR1 SGHTA and CDR2 FQGNSA. CDR3 DNA: TGTGCCAGCAGCCCCCGGGACAGGATTTACAATGAGCAGTTCTTC. Its translation is CASSPRDRIYNEQFF.

This clonotype was counted at least ten times. The chain employs TRBV12-3 or TRBV12-4 and TRBJ1-1, with 7 bases that match TRBD1. The V and J ends lost 7 bases and 6 bases, in that order; junction bases with no gene match: 11. The CDR3 totals 14 residues. CDR3 sequence reads: CASTPRSGTAEAFF. The DNA of the CDR3 is TGTGCCAGCACCCCCCGGTCCGGGACAGCTGAAGCTTTCTTT.